This TCR beta chain was identified during a study of radiotherapy plus CTLA-4 blockade in lung cancer (dated 2018 in TCRdb). Concerning the study at large: Objective responses occurred in around 19% of enrolled patients, and 25% to 40% achieved disease control. Overall results and qualifications from the work: After treatment with radiotherapy and ipilimumab, TCR clones that came from tumors expanded in the peripheral blood. The strongest predictors of response, as reported, were early dynamic changes in blood T cell clones along with a rise in serum interferon-beta after radiation.

The library was obtained by the immunoSEQ multiplex PCR assay. The clones in this table, taken by TCRdb from immuneACCESS, are in-frame only. Not every clone is retained; where verified, under half of the shortfall comes from an unresolved V gene, and the cause of the rest is unknown. The sample includes 43,000 or so clones, with 70% to 75% observed a single time. The top ten hold roughly 3.5% of the sample. Concerning this clone itself: The target of this receptor is not known. There are no base qualities to consult, and no much larger clone falls within one base.

Per the germline V gene (reference sequence), LNHNV is the CDR1 and YYDKDF is the CDR2. From its cysteine to its phenylalanine, the CDR3 spans 14 amino acids. CDR3 DNA is the only sequence kept; it has 42 bases, read in frame from the first base. V is trimmed back by 3 bases and J by 5 bases, and the junction contains 2 bases that no gene match accounts for. The study tested focal radiation therapy combined with CTLA-4 blockade (ipilimumab) in patients with chemo-refractory metastatic non-small-cell lung cancer. Sequencing used peripheral blood, obtained from a patient treated with radiotherapy plus ipilimumab. This TCR was sampled from a human donor with non-small cell lung cancer who had a complete response to radiotherapy plus ipilimumab. The chain is encoded by TRBV15 joined to TRBJ2-7; TRBD1 fits 12 bases in the junction. DNA sequence: TGTGCCACCAGCAGGGGGACAGGGGGCAACGAGCAGTACTTC. Its product reads: CATSRGTGGNEQYF.